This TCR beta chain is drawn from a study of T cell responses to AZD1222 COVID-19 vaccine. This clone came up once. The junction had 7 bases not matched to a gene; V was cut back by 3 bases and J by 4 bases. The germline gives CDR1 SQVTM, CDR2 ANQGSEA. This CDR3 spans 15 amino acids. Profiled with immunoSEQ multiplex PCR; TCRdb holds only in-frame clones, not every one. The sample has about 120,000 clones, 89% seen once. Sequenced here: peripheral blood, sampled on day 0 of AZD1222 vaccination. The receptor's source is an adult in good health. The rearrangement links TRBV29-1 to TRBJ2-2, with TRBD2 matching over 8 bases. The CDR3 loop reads CSVDVGLAGTGELFF. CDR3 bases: TGCAGCGTTGATGTCGGGCTAGCGGGCACCGGGGAGCTGTTTTTT.